This is a list of T cell receptor beta chains from one sample in a study of blood T cell repertoires in COVID-19. Sequenced by immunoSEQ multiplex PCR; TCRdb stores in-frame clones only, minus some. This sample yields roughly 27,000 clones, of which 80% are seen a single time; around 43% belongs to the top ten. Sequencing was performed on peripheral blood. Every receptor here comes from a woman between 65 and 79 years old with acute or convalescent COVID-19. Both conserved end residues are part of each CDR3. D genes are given only for firm matches. Clone sizes are given selectively: once, few, many, or a class where the clone is expanded.

17	-	TRBV5-5	TRBD1	TRBJ1-5	CASSIGQGLIGNQPQHF	TGTGCCAGCAGCATCGGACAGGGGCTCATTGGCAATCAGCCCCAGCATTTT
16	-	TRBV21-1	-	TRBJ1-6	CASSKAVWFYNSPLHF	TGTGCCAGCAGCAAGGCCGTTTGGTTTTATAATTCACCCCTCCACTTT
14	medium-sized	TRBV30	-	TRBJ2-1	CAWGLDPTGNEQFF	TGTGCCTGGGGACTAGACCCTACAGGGAATGAGCAGTTCTTC
17	-	TRBV28	TRBD1	TRBJ1-2	CASSLPTHDRGQYGYTF	TGTGCCAGCAGTTTACCGACTCACGACAGGGGGCAGTATGGCTACACCTTC
20	-	TRBV19	TRBD2	TRBJ2-1	CASSPMGGGLAGVGYNEQFF	TGTGCCAGTAGTCCAATGGGGGGCGGGCTAGCGGGTGTGGGATATAATGAGCAGTTCTTC
15	-	TRBV6-4	TRBD2	TRBJ2-1	CASSLEAGGHNEQFF	TGTGCCAGCAGTCTTGAGGCGGGAGGACACAATGAGCAGTTCTTC
16	-	TRBV18	TRBD2	TRBJ2-2	CASSPRLAVNTGELFF	TGTGCCAGCTCACCGCGACTAGCGGTGAACACCGGGGAGCTGTTTTTT
15	once	TRBV7-2	-	TRBJ1-6	CASSLGGQYNSPLHF	TGTGCCAGCAGCTTAGGGGGACAATATAATTCACCCCTCCACTTT
15	-	TRBV29-1	TRBD1	TRBJ2-6	CSVADRGSGANVLTF	TGCAGCGTTGCGGACAGGGGCTCTGGGGCCAACGTCCTGACTTTC
14	-	TRBV28	-	TRBJ2-3	CASSSGGSTDTQYF	TGTGCCAGCAGTTCCGGGGGAAGCACAGATACGCAGTATTTT
16	-	TRBV5-1	TRBD2	TRBJ2-7	CASSLGGEGPGREQYF	TGCGCCAGCAGCTTGGGAGGGGAGGGACCGGGGCGCGAGCAGTACTTC
19	-	TRBV9	TRBD1	TRBJ2-5	CASSVGEATGVGYQETQYF	TGTGCCAGCAGCGTAGGGGAAGCGACAGGGGTTGGGTACCAAGAGACCCAGTACTTC
16	-	TRBV7-3	TRBD2	TRBJ2-1	CASSYLTSGRVEEQFF	TGTGCCAGCAGCTACCTGACTAGCGGGAGGGTAGAAGAGCAGTTCTTC
14	-	TRBV7-8	TRBD1	TRBJ1-2	CASSKTGGNYGYTF	TGTGCCAGCAGCAAAACAGGGGGAAACTATGGCTACACCTTC
15	-	TRBV2	TRBD1	TRBJ1-1	CASSMGQGANTEAFF	TGTGCCAGCAGTATGGGACAGGGGGCGAACACTGAAGCTTTCTTT
16	-	TRBV6-2/TRBV6-3	TRBD2	TRBJ2-1	CASSYYGTRGHNEQFF	TGTGCCAGCAGTTATTACGGGACTAGGGGCCACAATGAGCAGTTCTTC
17	-	TRBV4-1	-	TRBJ2-4	CASSQDSLARPKNIQYF	TGCGCCAGCAGCCAAGATTCGTTGGCTAGGCCAAAAAACATTCAGTACTTC
14	few	TRBV12-5	-	TRBJ1-1	CASGLGDGVTEAFF	TGTGCTAGTGGTTTGGGCGACGGGGTGACTGAAGCTTTCTTT
13	-	TRBV25-1	-	TRBJ1-2	CASSYGGAYGYTF	TGTGCCAGCTCCTATGGGGGGGCCTATGGCTACACCTTC
13	-	TRBV7-2	-	TRBJ1-2	CASSLASVYGYTF	TGTGCCAGCAGCTTAGCCTCGGTCTATGGCTACACCTTC
12	once	TRBV6-5	-	TRBJ2-7	CASSQEGNEQYF	TGTGCCAGCTCGCAGGAGGGGAACGAGCAGTACTTC
14	-	TRBV7-9	TRBD1	TRBJ2-1	CASSKTGTGNEQFF	TGTGCCAGCAGCAAGACAGGGACCGGCAATGAGCAGTTCTTC
22	once	TRBV9	TRBD2	TRBJ2-2	CASSVAAFVLAGGTANTGELFF	TGTGCCAGCAGCGTAGCTGCCTTCGTACTAGCGGGAGGAACCGCGAACACCGGGGAGCTGTTTTTT
18	-	TRBV4-1	-	TRBJ2-3	CASSPGWLPGSSTDTQYF	TGCGCCAGCAGCCCGGGGTGGCTGCCCGGCTCTAGCACAGATACGCAGTATTTT
15	-	TRBV7-6	TRBD1	TRBJ2-7	CASSLKQGKDAEQYF	TGTGCCAGCAGCTTAAAACAGGGGAAGGATGCCGAGCAGTACTTC
14	-	TRBV30	TRBD2	TRBJ2-1	CAWSVGTSANEQFF	TGTGCCTGGAGTGTTGGGACTAGCGCTAATGAGCAGTTCTTC
16	once	TRBV27	-	TRBJ1-1	CASSLPGPGGGREAFF	TGTGCCAGCAGTTTACCCGGTCCGGGTGGAGGTCGGGAAGCTTTCTTT
15	-	TRBV27	TRBD1	TRBJ2-7	CASSLKTGGAYEQYF	TGTGCCAGCAGTTTAAAGACAGGGGGCGCTTACGAGCAGTACTTC
11	-	TRBV20-1	-	TRBJ1-1	CSARKGTEAFF	TGCAGTGCTAGAAAGGGGACTGAAGCTTTCTTT
15	once	TRBV3-1/TRBV3-2	-	TRBJ2-4	CASSQPRQGKNIQYF	TGTGCCAGCAGCCAACCAAGGCAGGGGAAAAACATTCAGTACTTC
17	-	TRBV6-2/TRBV6-3	TRBD2	TRBJ2-1	CASSPTPLAGGPNEQFF	TGTGCCAGCAGCCCCACCCCCCTAGCGGGGGGGCCTAATGAGCAGTTCTTC
16	-	TRBV7-3	-	TRBJ2-2	CASSLNSAANTGELFF	TGTGCCAGCAGCTTAAATAGCGCCGCGAACACCGGGGAGCTGTTTTTT
15	once	TRBV7-9	TRBD1	TRBJ1-5	CASSTRTGVTQPQHF	TGTGCCAGCAGCACCCGGACAGGGGTCACTCAGCCCCAGCATTTT
16	-	TRBV5-6	TRBD2	TRBJ2-1	CASSLGAGGWDNEQFF	TGTGCCAGCAGCTTGGGAGCGGGAGGCTGGGACAATGAGCAGTTCTTC
15	once	TRBV3-1/TRBV3-2	-	TRBJ1-4	CASSQGGWKNEKLFF	TGTGCCAGCAGCCAAGGAGGGTGGAAGAATGAAAAACTGTTTTTT
15	-	TRBV28	TRBD1	TRBJ1-4	CASSLRDRPNEKLFF	TGTGCCAGCAGTTTGCGGGACAGACCAAATGAAAAACTGTTTTTT
14	few	TRBV6-2/TRBV6-3	TRBD2	TRBJ2-1	CASSRRAGDNEQFF	TGTGCCAGCAGCCGCAGGGCGGGGGACAATGAGCAGTTCTTC
16	few	TRBV25-1	TRBD2	TRBJ2-3	CASSASGGGRTDTQYF	TGTGCCAGCAGTGCCTCCGGCGGGGGACGCACAGATACGCAGTATTTT
14	-	TRBV18	-	TRBJ1-5	CASSPAQLNQPQHF	TGTGCCAGCTCACCAGCACAGCTCAATCAGCCCCAGCATTTT
14	-	TRBV10-3	-	TRBJ1-6	CAIREGLVNSPLHF	TGTGCCATCCGGGAGGGTTTAGTGAATTCACCCCTCCACTTT
15	-	TRBV7-8	-	TRBJ2-5	CASSPDPRGQETQYF	TGTGCCAGCAGCCCAGACCCGCGGGGTCAAGAGACCCAGTACTTC
11	-	TRBV12-3/TRBV12-4	-	TRBJ1-1	CASSQGGEAFF	TGTGCCAGCAGCCAGGGTGGTGAAGCTTTCTTT
13	-	TRBV7-2	-	TRBJ2-3	CASRLARTDTQYF	TGTGCCAGCAGACTAGCCCGCACAGATACGCAGTATTTT
13	few	TRBV6-5	TRBD2	TRBJ2-1	CASRSGVNNEQFF	TGTGCCAGCAGGAGCGGGGTCAACAATGAGCAGTTCTTC
18	-	TRBV18	TRBD1	TRBJ1-4	CASSRRDRGSATNEKLFF	TGTGCCAGCTCACGGCGGGACAGGGGATCAGCAACTAATGAAAAACTGTTTTTT
14	-	TRBV6-5	-	TRBJ1-5	CASGETGSNQPQHF	TGTGCCAGCGGGGAGACAGGATCAAATCAGCCCCAGCATTTT
12	-	TRBV11-2	-	TRBJ1-2	CASSFQGSGYTF	TGTGCCAGCAGCTTCCAGGGGAGCGGCTACACCTTC
15	-	TRBV6-4	TRBD2	TRBJ2-1	CASSGSGGGYNEQFF	TGTGCCAGCAGTGGTAGCGGGGGGGGCTACAATGAGCAGTTCTTC